This record covers a single T cell receptor beta chain. Data came from immunoSEQ multiplex PCR; TCRdb stores just in-frame clones and leaves some out. There are 2,100,000 or so clones in the sample; 90% to 96% occur only once, and approximately 0.13% lies in the top ten. This specimen belongs to a study of shared clonotypes between healthy human individuals. V lost 11 bases and J lost 9, with 14 bases in between. CDR1 is SEHNR, CDR2 FQNEAQ, per germline (reference sequence). CDR3 length: 11 residues. The rearrangement uses TRBV7-9 and TRBJ2-1, with D unresolved. Sequenced input: naive CD4+ T cells sorted from blood. Subset in this sample: CD45RA+ positively selected. This receptor was obtained from a man younger than 30 in good health. The CDR3 coding sequence is TGTGCCTCCCTGGATTCCGGTGAGCAGTTCTTC. Its protein product is CASLDSGEQFF.